This T cell receptor (beta chain) stems from a study of cytomegalovirus exposure and HLA in healthy donors. The primer mix had 60 Vbeta and 13 Jbeta primers. Here immunoSEQ multiplex PCR was the method, and the copy in TCRdb shows in-frame clones only, minus some. This table has under 170,000 clones, around 60% appearing once. V was cut by 5 bases and J by 4 bases, with 12 bases left in between. In germline, CDR1 is SGHVS, CDR2 FQNEAQ. The CDR3 extends over 13 amino acids. Sequencing was carried out using PBMCs. This TCR was recovered from a woman aged 55-70 years in good health and CMV-seropositive. V and J are TRBV7-8 and TRBJ2-7, with D maybe TRBD1 (5 bases). The CDR3 nucleotides read TGTGCCAGCAGCCTAGGCCCAGGGTACGAGCAGTACTTC. Translating gives CASSLGPGYEQYF.